The 27 T cell receptor beta chains presented below share a single source sample, sequenced in a study of Ad26.COV2.S vaccination and SARS-CoV-2 variants. Treatment defined: about 20 received Ad26.COV2.S at low or high dose, single or two shots; a few received placebo; per-sample allocation not given. Material that was analyzed had been drawn on day 63 after the first vaccine or placebo injection. TCRdb's table, derived via immunoSEQ multiplex PCR, lists solely in-frame clones and lacks some. The repertoire holds about 480,000 clones, with about 83% as singletons. The input for sequencing was peripheral blood, taken in a trial of Ad26.COV2.S vaccine versus placebo. The receptor set was obtained from a person between 18 and 65 years old who received the Ad26.COV2.S COVID-19 vaccine or a placebo.

This clone was seen more than once but under ten times. V gene TRBV6-5 combines with J gene TRBJ2-7; D unclear. The CDR3 is made up of 13 amino acids. Trimming cost V 6 bases and J 4 bases, with 13 bases left between them. Per germline, CDR1 MNHEY and CDR2 SVGAGI. The CDR3 DNA reads TGTGCCAGCAGCCAAACACCGGGTTACGAGCAGTACTTC. Amino acid sequence: CASSQTPGYEQYF.

The chain is built from TRBV7-2 and TRBJ2-6, with 8 bases aligning to TRBD1. There are 18 residues in the CDR3. V shed 5 bases and J 2 bases; nucleotides not matched to a gene: 11. In germline, CDR1 is SGHTA, CDR2 FQGNSA. The CDR3 protein is CASSRWTGRTAGANVLTF. Written as DNA, the CDR3 is TGTGCCAGCAGCCGCTGGACAGGGAGAACTGCTGGGGCCAACGTCCTGACTTTC.

V usage is TRBV14 and J usage is TRBJ2-2, with D possibly being TRBD1 (6 bases). The CDR3 has 16 amino acids. Trimming stripped 4 bases from V and 4 bases from J, with 16 bases between. CDR1 is SGHDN, CDR2 FVKESK, per germline. In DNA form, the CDR3 reads TGTGCCAGCAGCCCCCGCCCAGGGGTGGGCACCGGGGAGCTGTTTTTT. Amino acids: CASSPRPGVGTGELFF. The complete variable domain, with remaining parts taken from reference TRBV14 and TRBJ2-2, reads EAGVTQFPSHSVIEKGQTVTLRCDPISGHDNLYWYRRVMGKEIKFLLHFVKESKQDESGMPNNRFLAERTGGTYSTLKVQPAELEDSGVYFCASSPRPGVGTGELFFGEGSRLTVL.

In this sample, this clone turned up once. The rearrangement joins TRBV28 to TRBJ1-1; tentative D call: TRBD1 (5 bases). Germline CDR1 reads MDHEN; CDR2 reads SYDVKM. Between the trimmed V and J ends, which lost 6 bases and 5 bases, there was a span of 16 bases. The CDR3 contains 14 residues. CDR3 loop: CASSLTRGSTEAFF. CDR3 DNA sequence: TGTGCCAGCAGCCTCACTAGGGGTAGTACTGAAGCTTTCTTT.

The chain combines TRBV5-1 with TRBJ2-7; D is possibly TRBD2 (5 bases). This CDR3 has 15 residues. Trimming left V 1 base short and J 6 bases short, with 17 bases between. Per the germline V gene, CDR1 is SGHRS and CDR2 is YFSETQ. The CDR3 protein is CASSLNPGGPGEQYF. Written as DNA, the CDR3 is TGCGCCAGCAGCTTGAATCCCGGCGGGCCCGGCGAGCAGTACTTC.

The chain uses TRBV6-5 and TRBJ2-2; TRBD1 might be the D (6 bases). V lost 9 bases and J 4 bases, leaving 15 bases between the germline ends. The CDR3 is 14 residues long. Germline V lookup: CDR1 MNHEY, CDR2 SVGAGI. The CDR3 here is CASNREGGTGELFF. The CDR3 nucleotides are TGTGCCAGTAACAGGGAAGGGGGCACCGGGGAGCTGTTTTTT.

V is TRBV19 and J is TRBJ1-1; D is undetermined. Trimming left V 7 bases short and J 0 bases short, with 18 bases between. CDR1 and CDR2 (germline): LNHDA, SQIVND (reference sequence). This CDR3 has 16 amino acids. Here the CDR3 reads CASTLASGRLNTEAFF. The CDR3 DNA sequence: TGTGCCAGTACCCTCGCAAGTGGGAGATTGAACACTGAAGCTTTCTTT.

This chain joins TRBV28 and TRBJ2-7, with D unclear. The ends were cut back, 5 bases at V and 0 bases at J, with 11 bases in the middle. The CDR3 consists of 14 residues. Germline loops: CDR1 MDHEN, CDR2 SYDVKM. The CDR3 DNA is TGTGCCAGCAGTCCACACGTCGGCTCCTACGAGCAGTACTTC. Protein: CASSPHVGSYEQYF.

This clone has more than one count but fewer than ten. J is TRBJ1-5 and V is TRBV6-5, with TRBD1 as a possible D gene (6 bases). The V end lost 7 bases, the J end lost 0 bases, and 13 bases lay between the germline ends. The CDR3 is 15 amino acids. The germline CDR1 and CDR2 sequences are MNHEY and SVGAGI. CDR3 region: CASKRTVNSNQPQHF. CDR3 nucleotide sequence: TGTGCCAGCAAGCGGACAGTTAATAGCAATCAGCCCCAGCATTTT.

This clone was recorded only once. The chain has TRBV3-1 (or the pseudogene TRBV3-2) and TRBJ1-5, with a weak D call TRBD1 (5 bases). CDR3 length: 13 residues. Trimming cost V 6 bases and J 7 bases, with 13 bases left between them. The V gene's germline CDR1 is LGHDT and CDR2 YNNKEL (reference sequence). This CDR3 is CASRPYRDQPQHF. The CDR3 nucleotides are TGTGCCAGCAGGCCGTACCGGGACCAGCCCCAGCATTTT.

V usage is TRBV19 and J usage is TRBJ2-1, with a weak D call TRBD1 (7 bases). The CDR3 is 14 amino acids. Germline V gene lookup returns CDR1 LNHDA and CDR2 SQIVND (reference sequence). Trimming removed 4 bases from V and 9 bases from J, with 16 bases in between. CDR3 bases: TGTGCCAGTAGTACGGCAGGGGGGCCTAGTGAGCAGTTCTTC. This translates into CASSTAGGPSEQFF.

The chain links TRBV20-1 to TRBJ2-3; either TRBD1 or TRBD2 may fit D (5 bases each). V was cut by 7 bases and J by 6 bases, with 11 bases left in between. The CDR3 is 11 residues long. Germline V gene lookup returns CDR1 DFQATT and CDR2 SNEGSKA (reference sequence). The CDR3 DNA sequence: TGCAGTGTAAAGAGGGGCGATACGCAGTATTTT. Its translation is CSVKRGDTQYF.

This clone was counted between two and nine times. V usage is TRBV24-1 and J usage is TRBJ1-2; 8 bases fit TRBD1. Germline values: CDR1 KGHDR, CDR2 SFDVKD. Losses at the gene ends were 3 bases for V and 3 bases for J; bases not matched to a gene: 5. CDR3 length equals 15 residues. Here the CDR3 DNA reads TGTGCCACCAGTGATGGACAGGGAAGGGACTATGGCTACACCTTC. As protein: CATSDGQGRDYGYTF.

The rearrangement joins TRBV13 to TRBJ2-5; 7 positions agree with TRBD1. This CDR3 has 14 amino acids. J gave up 2 bases and V 5 bases, and 5 bases lay outside the gene matches. Germline CDR1 and CDR2: PRHDT and FYEKMQ (reference sequence). The CDR3 loop reads CASSARQGQETQYF. The CDR3 DNA is TGTGCCAGCAGCGCGCGACAGGGACAAGAGACCCAGTACTTC.

The gene calls are TRBV9 and TRBJ2-2, with D uncertain. This CDR3 spans 16 amino acids. Per germline, CDR1 SGDLS and CDR2 YYNGEE. V lost 6 bases and J lost 2, with 17 bases in between. The CDR3 DNA is TGTGCCAGCACCCCCGCAATTAGGTCCAACACCGGGGAGCTGTTTTTT. This translates into CASTPAIRSNTGELFF.

As for this clone: Other DNA sequences in this sample translate to the same CDR3. This chain links TRBV29-1 with TRBJ2-7, with no clear D. The V and J ends lost 6 bases and 0 bases respectively, with 9 bases between them. The CDR3 is 12 residues long. CDR1 SQVTM and CDR2 ANQGSEA come from the germline V gene. This CDR3 is CSVNDGSYEQYF. The CDR3 region has the DNA TGCAGCGTGAATGACGGCTCCTACGAGCAGTACTTC.

This clone appeared a single time. CDR3 bases: TGTGCCAGCAGTACAGGGGGCGGGTCACCCCTCCACTTT. This translates into CASSTGGGSPLHF. J is TRBJ1-6 and V is TRBV28, with 9 positions matching TRBD1. Germline CDR1 is MDHEN and CDR2 is SYDVKM. This CDR3 has 13 amino acids. The J segment lost 10 bases and the V segment lost 5 bases, leaving 3 bases of the junction unmatched.

To note about this clone: An end of the junction does not agree with germline; a read error may underlie this. The chain has TRBV11-2 and TRBJ1-1; D unclear. The length of the CDR3 is 8 residues. Per germline, CDR1 SGHAT and CDR2 FQNNGV. This CDR3 reads CASSSELF. The CDR3 DNA reads as TGTGCCAGCAGCTCTGAACTCTTT. The variable domain in full, completed from reference TRBV11-2 and TRBJ1-1, reads EAGVAQSPRYKIIEKRQSVAFWCNPISGHATLYWYQQILGQGPKLLIQFQNNGVVDDSQLPKDRFSAERLKGVDSTLKIQPAKLEDSAVYLCASSSELFGQGTRLTVV.

This clone showed up just once. V and J are TRBV30 and TRBJ2-1; a possible D gene is TRBD1 (6 bases). CDR1 is GTSNPN and CDR2 is SVGIG in the germline V gene (reference sequence). The CDR3 loop spans 15 amino acids. Trimming shortened V by 5 bases and J by 7 bases, and 21 bases separated the two germline ends. As DNA, the CDR3 is TGTGCCTGGGGCAAAGGGACACCGTTCGGGAATGAGCAGTTCTTC. Amino acids: CAWGKGTPFGNEQFF.

CDR3 sequence reads: CASSQDRQGQFSITF. Written as DNA, the CDR3 is TGCGCCAGCAGCCAGGATCGGCAGGGACAGTTTAGTATCACCTTC. The chain carries TRBV4-3 and TRBJ1-2, with TRBD1 matching 7 bases. V gave up 3 bases and J gave up 13 bases; unmatched junction bases: 17. CDR1 is LGHNA and CDR2 is YSLEER in the germline V gene. This CDR3 has 15 amino acids.

The chain joins TRBV28 to TRBJ2-7; the match to TRBD2 covers 8 bases. The CDR3 has 17 amino acids. Germline CDR1 reads MDHEN; CDR2 reads SYDVKM. V was clipped by 5 bases and J by 2 bases; unmatched bases: 14. CDR3 sequence: CASSPPPLFGRAYEQYF. The CDR3 DNA reads as TGTGCCAGCAGTCCCCCCCCTCTTTTCGGGAGGGCCTACGAGCAGTACTTC.

This chain uses TRBV4-2 with TRBJ2-1, with TRBD1 matching over 11 bases. Germline loops: CDR1 LGHNA, CDR2 YNFKEQ. The CDR3 covers 16 residues. Trimming took 1 base from V and 6 from J; bases not matched to a gene: 5. CDR3 in amino acids: CASSQGIGTGGNEQFF. In nucleotides, the CDR3 is TGTGCCAGCAGCCAAGGGATCGGGACAGGGGGCAATGAGCAGTTCTTC.

This rearrangement joins TRBV3-1 (or the pseudogene TRBV3-2) to TRBJ1-1, with D tentatively TRBD1 (6 bases). The CDR3 length is 15 residues. V lost 4 bases to trimming and J lost 3 bases, with 15 bases between them. Germline V gene sequence: CDR1 LGHDT, CDR2 YNNKEL (reference sequence). CDR3 coding DNA: TGTGCCAGCAGCCCCTTCGGGGGGCGGTACACTGAAGCTTTCTTT. Translated: CASSPFGGRYTEAFF.

The CDR3 DNA follows: TGTGCCAGCAGTTCTTGGATGGGGGTGAGCAATCAGCCCCAGCATTTT. Its translation: CASSSWMGVSNQPQHF. The chain uses TRBV28 and TRBJ1-5; tentatively, D is TRBD1 (5 bases). Germline assignment: CDR1 MDHEN and CDR2 SYDVKM. The CDR3 is 16 residues long. V dropped 4 bases and J dropped 1 base, with 14 bases sitting between them.

The chain is built from TRBV19 and TRBJ2-1, with a tentative D call TRBD2 (7 bases). Trimming pared 3 bases from V and 0 bases from J, leaving 21 bases between. Germline V lookup: CDR1 LNHDA, CDR2 SQIVND (reference sequence). CDR3 length: 19 residues. The CDR3 loop is CASSIYQRDTRRSYNEQFF. The DNA for the CDR3 is TGTGCCAGTAGTATCTACCAGCGGGACACCCGCCGCTCCTACAATGAGCAGTTCTTC.

The chain carries TRBV5-1 and TRBJ1-1, with TRBD1 identical over 9 bases. Per the germline V gene, CDR1 is SGHRS and CDR2 is YFSETQ. V lost 4 bases to trimming and J lost 4 bases; unmatched junction nucleotides: 11. This CDR3 region has 16 residues. In DNA, the CDR3 is TGCGCCAGCAGCATGACAGGGGGGACCCTTAGCACTGAAGCTTTCTTT. Its translation: CASSMTGGTLSTEAFF.

V is TRBV27 and J is TRBJ2-1, with D tentatively TRBD1 (6 bases). Trimming took 4 bases from V and 0 from J, leaving 16 bases between them. This CDR3 region has 17 residues. Germline V gene data show CDR1 as MNHEY and CDR2 as SMNVEV (reference sequence). The CDR3 is CASSSGHWDTSYNEQFF. DNA for the CDR3: TGTGCCAGCAGTTCGGGTCATTGGGACACCTCCTACAATGAGCAGTTCTTC.